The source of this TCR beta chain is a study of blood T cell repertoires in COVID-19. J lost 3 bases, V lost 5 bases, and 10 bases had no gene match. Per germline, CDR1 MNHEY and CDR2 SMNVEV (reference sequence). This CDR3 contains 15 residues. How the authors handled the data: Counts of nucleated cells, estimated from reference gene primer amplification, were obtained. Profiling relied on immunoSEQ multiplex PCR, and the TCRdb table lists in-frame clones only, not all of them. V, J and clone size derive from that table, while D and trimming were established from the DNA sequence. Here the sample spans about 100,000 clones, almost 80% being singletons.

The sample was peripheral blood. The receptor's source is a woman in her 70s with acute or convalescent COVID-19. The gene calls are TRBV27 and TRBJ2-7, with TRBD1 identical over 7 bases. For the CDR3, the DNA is TGTGCCAGCAGTACAAATACAGGGGCTGGCTACGAGCAGTACTTC. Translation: CASSTNTGAGYEQYF.